This T cell receptor (beta chain) was profiled in a study of shared clonotypes between healthy human individuals. It was CD45RO-negative cells, positively selected for CCR7, that made up naive CD8 cells, with terminally differentiated effector memory CD45RA+ cells excluded. Nashville, Tennessee was home to all donors, each a Caucasian adult. With respect to this clone: Its specificity is not known.

Clones were read by immunoSEQ multiplex PCR, and TCRdb kept only the in-frame ones, dropping some. This table holds roughly 1,800,000 clones, just under 95% found once. Findings and caveats of the study: Non-shared clonotypes had lower generation probabilities than clonotypes shared by all four sorted-subset donors.

Sequences were obtained from naive CD8+ T cells sorted from blood. The origin of this receptor is a man younger than 35 in good health.

CDR3 protein: CASLTEVTDTQYF. The DNA for the CDR3 is TGTGCCAGTTTAACAGAGGTCACAGATACGCAGTATTTT. The chain joins TRBV2 to TRBJ2-3; no firm D call. Germline CDR1 and CDR2: SNHLY and FYNNEI. Between the trimmed V and J ends, which lost 9 bases and 2 bases, there was a span of 12 bases. The CDR3 sequence is 13 residues long. Drawing the rest from reference TRBV2 and TRBJ2-3, the complete variable domain is EPEVTQTPSHQVTQMGQEVILRCVPISNHLYFYWYRQILGQKVEFLVSFYNNEISEKSEIFDDQFSVERPDGSNFTLKIRSTKLEDSAMYFCASLTEVTDTQYFGPGTRLTVL.